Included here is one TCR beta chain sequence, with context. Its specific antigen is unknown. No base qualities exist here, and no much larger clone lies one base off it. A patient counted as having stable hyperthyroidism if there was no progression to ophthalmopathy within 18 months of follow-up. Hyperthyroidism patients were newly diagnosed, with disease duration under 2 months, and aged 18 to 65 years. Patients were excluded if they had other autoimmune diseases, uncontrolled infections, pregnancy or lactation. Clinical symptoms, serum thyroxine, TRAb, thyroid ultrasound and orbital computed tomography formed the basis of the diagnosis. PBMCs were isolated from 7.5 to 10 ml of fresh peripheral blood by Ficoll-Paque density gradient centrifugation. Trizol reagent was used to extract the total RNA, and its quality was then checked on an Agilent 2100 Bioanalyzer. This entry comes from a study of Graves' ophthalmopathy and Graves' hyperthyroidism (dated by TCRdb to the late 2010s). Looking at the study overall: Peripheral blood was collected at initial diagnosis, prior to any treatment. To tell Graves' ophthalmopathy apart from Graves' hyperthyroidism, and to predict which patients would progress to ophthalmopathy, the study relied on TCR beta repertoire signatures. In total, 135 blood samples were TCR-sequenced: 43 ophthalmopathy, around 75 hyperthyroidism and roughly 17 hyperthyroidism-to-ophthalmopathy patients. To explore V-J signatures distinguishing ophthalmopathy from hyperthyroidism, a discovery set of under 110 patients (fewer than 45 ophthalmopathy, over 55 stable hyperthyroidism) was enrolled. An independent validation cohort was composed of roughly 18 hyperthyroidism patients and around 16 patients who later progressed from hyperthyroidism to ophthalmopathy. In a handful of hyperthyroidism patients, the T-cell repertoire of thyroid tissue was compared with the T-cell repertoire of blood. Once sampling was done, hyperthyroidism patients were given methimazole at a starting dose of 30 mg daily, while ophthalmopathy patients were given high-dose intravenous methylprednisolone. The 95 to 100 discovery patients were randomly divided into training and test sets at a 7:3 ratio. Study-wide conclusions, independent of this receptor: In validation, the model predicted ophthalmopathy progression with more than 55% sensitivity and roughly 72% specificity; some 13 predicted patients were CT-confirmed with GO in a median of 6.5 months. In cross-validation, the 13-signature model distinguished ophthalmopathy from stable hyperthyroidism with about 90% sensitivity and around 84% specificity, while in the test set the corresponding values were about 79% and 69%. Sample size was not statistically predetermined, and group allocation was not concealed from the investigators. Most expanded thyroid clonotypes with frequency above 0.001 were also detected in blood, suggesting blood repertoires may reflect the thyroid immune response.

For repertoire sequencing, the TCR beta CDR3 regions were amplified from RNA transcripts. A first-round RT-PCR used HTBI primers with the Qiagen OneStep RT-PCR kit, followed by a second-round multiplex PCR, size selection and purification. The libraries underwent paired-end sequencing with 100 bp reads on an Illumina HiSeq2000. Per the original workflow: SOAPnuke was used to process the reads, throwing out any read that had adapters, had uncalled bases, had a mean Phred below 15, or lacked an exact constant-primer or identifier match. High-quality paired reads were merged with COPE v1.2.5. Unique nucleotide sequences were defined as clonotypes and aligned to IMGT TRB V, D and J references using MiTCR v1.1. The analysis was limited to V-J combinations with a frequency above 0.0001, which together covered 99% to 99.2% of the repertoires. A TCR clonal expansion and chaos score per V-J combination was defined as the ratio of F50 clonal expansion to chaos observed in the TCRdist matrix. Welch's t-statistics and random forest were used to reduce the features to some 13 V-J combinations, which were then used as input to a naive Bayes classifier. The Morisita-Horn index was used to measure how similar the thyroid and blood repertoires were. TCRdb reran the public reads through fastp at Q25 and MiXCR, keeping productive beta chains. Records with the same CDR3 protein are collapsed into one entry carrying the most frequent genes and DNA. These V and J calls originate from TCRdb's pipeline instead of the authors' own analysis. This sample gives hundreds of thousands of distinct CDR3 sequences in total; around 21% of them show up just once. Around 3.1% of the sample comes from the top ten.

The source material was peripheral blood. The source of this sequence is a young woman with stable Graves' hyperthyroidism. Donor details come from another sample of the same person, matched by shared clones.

In nucleotides, the sequence is TGTGCCAGCAGCGTAGCTACGAACACTGAAGCTTTCTTT. Protein translation: CASSVATNTEAFF. Here the chain combines TRBV3-1 and TRBJ1-1; there is no confident call for the D gene. Relative to germline, V is 5 bases shorter and J is 1 base shorter, with 8 bases between their ends. The CDR3, from cysteine to phenylalanine, totals 13 residues. Of all the DNA, just the CDR3 is kept, 39 bases in frame from base 1. Via the germline V gene (reference sequence), CDR1 is LGHDT and CDR2 YNNKEL.